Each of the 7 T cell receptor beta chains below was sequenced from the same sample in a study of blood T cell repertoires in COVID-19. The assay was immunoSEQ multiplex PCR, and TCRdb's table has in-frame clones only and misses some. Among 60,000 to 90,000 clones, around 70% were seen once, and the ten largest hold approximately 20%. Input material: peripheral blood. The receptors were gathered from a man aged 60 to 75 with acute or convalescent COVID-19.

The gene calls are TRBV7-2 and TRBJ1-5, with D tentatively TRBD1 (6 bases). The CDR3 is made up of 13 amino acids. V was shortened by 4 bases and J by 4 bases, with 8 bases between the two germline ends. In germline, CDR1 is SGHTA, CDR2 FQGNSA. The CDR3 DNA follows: TGTGCCAGCAGCTCCACAGGGAATCAGCCCCAGCATTTT. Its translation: CASSSTGNQPQHF. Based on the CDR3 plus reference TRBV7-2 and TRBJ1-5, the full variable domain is GAGVSQSPSNKVTEKGKDVELRCDPISGHTALYWYRQSLGQGLEFLIYFQGNSAPDKSGLPSDRFSAERTGGSVSTLTIQRTQQEDSAVYLCASSSTGNQPQHFGDGTRLSIL.

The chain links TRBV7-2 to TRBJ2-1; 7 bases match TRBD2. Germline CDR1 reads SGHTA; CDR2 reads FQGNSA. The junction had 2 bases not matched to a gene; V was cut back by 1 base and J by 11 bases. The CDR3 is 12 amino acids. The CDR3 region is CASSLEAGKQFF. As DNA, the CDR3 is TGTGCCAGCAGCTTAGAAGCGGGGAAGCAGTTCTTC.

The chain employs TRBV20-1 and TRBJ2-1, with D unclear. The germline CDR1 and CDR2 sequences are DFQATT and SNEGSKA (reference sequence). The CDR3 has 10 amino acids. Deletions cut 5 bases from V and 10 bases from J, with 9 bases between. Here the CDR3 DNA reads TGCAGTGCTGAGAACCCCGAGCAGTTCTTC. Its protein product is CSAENPEQFF.

Here the CDR3 reads CASSLTATVNSPLHF. CDR3 DNA sequence: TGTGCCAGCAGCTTAACGGCAACCGTCAATTCACCCCTCCACTTT. V usage is TRBV7-3 and J usage is TRBJ1-6; D unclear. With 0 bases removed from V and 7 bases from J, the gap between germline ends came to 10 bases. The CDR3 is 15 amino acids. From germline, CDR1 is SGHTA and CDR2 FQGTGA.

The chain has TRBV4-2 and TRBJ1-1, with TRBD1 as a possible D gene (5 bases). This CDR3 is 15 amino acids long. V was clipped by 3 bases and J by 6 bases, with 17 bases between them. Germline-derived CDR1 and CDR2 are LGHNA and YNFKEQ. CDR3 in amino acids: CASSHRGLPFPEAFF. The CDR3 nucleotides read TGTGCCAGCAGCCACCGGGGACTCCCGTTCCCTGAAGCTTTCTTT.

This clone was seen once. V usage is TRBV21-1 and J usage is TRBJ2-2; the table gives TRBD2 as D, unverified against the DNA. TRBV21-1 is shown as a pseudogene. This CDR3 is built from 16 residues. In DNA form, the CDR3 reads TGTGCCAGCAGCAATAGGCTGGCGGGTGTAACCGGGGAGCTGTTTTTT. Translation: CASSNRLAGVTGELFF.

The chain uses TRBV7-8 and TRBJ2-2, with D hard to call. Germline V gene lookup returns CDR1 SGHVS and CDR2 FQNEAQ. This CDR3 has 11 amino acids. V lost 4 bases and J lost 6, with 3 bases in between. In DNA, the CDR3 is TGTGCCAGCAGCTCTTCCGGGGAGCTGTTTTTT. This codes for CASSSSGELFF. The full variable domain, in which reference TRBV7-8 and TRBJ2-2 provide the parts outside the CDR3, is GAGVSQSPRYKVAKRGQDVALRCDPISGHVSLFWYQQALGQGPEFLTYFQNEAQLDKSGLPSDRFFAERPEGSVSTLKIQRTQQEDSAVYLCASSSSGELFFGEGSRLTVL.